This T cell receptor beta chain derives from a study of radiotherapy plus CTLA-4 blockade in lung cancer. On the study more broadly: Disease control reached over 30%, with objective responses in roughly 19%.

This clone has a single count. Trimming shortened V by 5 bases and J by 0 bases, and 8 bases separated the two germline ends. Germline V gene lookup returns CDR1 LGHNA and CDR2 YSLEER. This CDR3 is 13 amino acids long. Sequencing was performed with immunoSEQ multiplex PCR; in TCRdb, only in-frame clones are kept and a portion is missing. The sample shows some 51,000 clones, roughly 77% of them seen only once. This clonotype was obtained from a human donor with non-small cell lung cancer who had a complete response to radiotherapy plus ipilimumab. The chain has TRBV4-3 and TRBJ2-7; D is possibly TRBD1 (6 bases). The sample was peripheral blood, taken from a patient treated with radiotherapy plus ipilimumab. The CDR3 nucleotides are TGCGCCAGCAGCTCGGACAGCTCCTACGAGCAGTACTTC. It specifies CASSSDSSYEQYF.